A selection of T cell receptor beta chains follows, all from one sample in a study of identical twins. One entry per CDR3 protein results from TCRdb running MiXCR on the 5' RACE reads. The sample lists 200,000 to 250,000 distinct CDR3 sequences, 7.5% occurring once. This sample also appeared in a second study, on yellow fever vaccine responses in identical twins.

The sequenced sample was memory (CD45RO+) T cells sorted from blood. All receptors derive from a woman aged 18-30 years in good health. Both conserved end residues are part of each CDR3. Fields, in order: J gene, D gene, V gene, clone size, CDR3 length, CDR3 DNA, CDR3 protein. D genes are given only for firm matches. The listing skips clone size in some rows; elsewhere it reads once, few, many or a size class.

>TRBJ2-5|NA|TRBV20-1|few|16
TGCAGTGCTAGAGATCTCGGAGAGGGGGTAGGAGAGACCCAGTACTTC
CSARDLGEGVGETQYF
>TRBJ2-1|NA|TRBV29-1|few|10
TGCAGCGTTGGTAACAATGAGCAGTTCTTC
CSVGNNEQFF
>TRBJ2-2|NA|TRBV9|NA|14
TGTGCCAGCAGCGTAGACCCAAGCACCGGGGAGCTGTTTTTT
CASSVDPSTGELFF
>TRBJ2-2|TRBD1|TRBV6-5|NA|15
TGTGCCAGCAGTTGGACAGGTGGCAACACCGGGGAGCTGTTTTTT
CASSWTGGNTGELFF
>TRBJ1-4|TRBD1|TRBV28|NA|16
TGTGCCAGCAGACTAGCAACGGGACAGGGAGATTCCAAACTGTTTTTT
CASRLATGQGDSKLFF
>TRBJ1-1|NA|TRBV7-2|NA|13
TGTGCCAGCAGCGGTGAAGGCTACACTGAAGCTTTCTTT
CASSGEGYTEAFF
>TRBJ2-2|TRBD2|TRBV7-6|NA|17
TGTGCCAGCAGCTTAGCGTTAACTAGCGCCTACACCGGGGAGCTGTTTTTT
CASSLALTSAYTGELFF
>TRBJ2-7|TRBD1|TRBV4-1|few|14
TGCGCCAGCAGCCAAGCACAGGGGTTCTGGGAGCAGTACTTC
CASSQAQGFWEQYF
>TRBJ2-2|TRBD2|TRBV4-1|NA|15
TGCGCCAGCAGCCACCCGGGACTAGGGTCCGGGGAGCTGTTTTTT
CASSHPGLGSGELFF
>TRBJ2-6|NA|TRBV5-1|many|16
TGCGCCAGCAGTCTGGGGGACGCGTCTGGGGCCAACGTCCTGACTTTC
CASSLGDASGANVLTF
>TRBJ2-2|NA|TRBV12-3/TRBV12-4|many|16
TGTGCCAGCAGCCGAACTTCTAGTAGTAGCACCGGGGAGCTGTTTTTT
CASSRTSSSSTGELFF
>TRBJ2-3|NA|TRBV5-4|few|13
TGTGCCAGCAGCTTCTTTAGCACAGATACGCAGTATTTT
CASSFFSTDTQYF
>TRBJ2-7|NA|TRBV15|NA|13
TGTGCCACCAGCAGAGATCCCCGGCTCGAGCAGTACTTC
CATSRDPRLEQYF
>TRBJ2-1|NA|TRBV5-1|NA|11
TGCGCCAGCCAACGGTCCCATGAGCAGTTCTTC
CASQRSHEQFF
>TRBJ2-7|TRBD1|TRBV10-3|NA|15
TGTGCCATCAGTGAGAGGCAGGGGGCCGAGGTCGAGCAGTACTTC
CAISERQGAEVEQYF
>TRBJ2-7|TRBD1|TRBV4-3|NA|14
TGCGCCAGCAGCCAAGACATACACAGGGGGACGCAGTACTTC
CASSQDIHRGTQYF
>TRBJ2-3|TRBD1|TRBV15|NA|19
TGTGCCACCAGCAAGACTTTTACCGGGACAGGGGCGGTGAGGGATACGCAGTATTTT
CATSKTFTGTGAVRDTQYF
>TRBJ2-3|NA|TRBV5-1|many|16
TGCGCCAGCAGCTTGGAAGGATCCAGGGGCACAGATACGCAGTATTTT
CASSLEGSRGTDTQYF
>TRBJ2-1|TRBD1|TRBV6-1|many|15
TGTGCCAGCAGTGACACAGGGGGCGCCTACAATGAGCAGTTCTTC
CASSDTGGAYNEQFF
>TRBJ2-5|NA|TRBV20-1|many|11
TGCAGTGCTAGGCTTCAAGAGACCCAGTACTTC
CSARLQETQYF
>TRBJ2-7|TRBD1|TRBV5-1|many|14
TGCGCCAGCAGCTCCTCCGGGACAGGCTACGAGCAGTACTTC
CASSSSGTGYEQYF
>TRBJ2-3|NA|TRBV6-4|few|14
TGTGCCAGCAGTGCAGGGACCGGGGGAGATACGCAGTATTTT
CASSAGTGGDTQYF
>TRBJ1-3|NA|TRBV7-2|few|16
TGTGCCAGCACCTTGGATAATGGCAGTAGAGGAAACACCATATATTTT
CASTLDNGSRGNTIYF
>TRBJ2-5|NA|TRBV6-1|NA|15
TGTGCCAGCACCCCTCGGGCCATCGGGCGAGAGACCCAGTACTTC
CASTPRAIGRETQYF
>TRBJ2-5|TRBD1|TRBV19|NA|14
TGTGCCAGTAGGTTACAGGGGGCGGCGGAGACCCAGTACTTC
CASRLQGAAETQYF
>TRBJ2-2|NA|TRBV10-3|NA|17
TGTGCCATCAGTGAGTCGATACGCGGGGCGAACACCGGGGAGCTGTTTTTT
CAISESIRGANTGELFF
>TRBJ1-2|TRBD1|TRBV19|NA|16
TGTGCCAGTAGTCGGCCTGGACAGGAGACTAACTATGGCTACACCTTC
CASSRPGQETNYGYTF
>TRBJ2-1|NA|TRBV20-1|many|15
TGCAGTGCTCCACCCCACGGGGGCCTTTACAATGAGCAGTTCTTC
CSAPPHGGLYNEQFF
>TRBJ2-1|NA|TRBV5-1|many|13
TGCGCCAGCAGCCCGGGGGTTACCAATGAGCAGTTCTTC
CASSPGVTNEQFF
>TRBJ2-1|TRBD2|TRBV10-3|NA|13
TGTGCCACCAGTAGCGGGGACGGTAATGAGCAGTTCTTC
CATSSGDGNEQFF
>TRBJ1-5|TRBD1|TRBV5-6|few|16
TGTGCCAGCAGCTTTGATGCGGGGAGGGGGCATCAGCCCCAGCATTTT
CASSFDAGRGHQPQHF